The 4 T cell receptor beta chains below all came from one sample that was sequenced in a study of T cells in Graves' hyperthyroidism and ophthalmopathy. What was amplified from RNA transcripts were TCR beta CDR3 regions. Carried out on the TCR CDR3, a first-round RT-PCR used the HTBI primer set. In TCRdb, the multiplex PCR reads were re-called with MiXCR into one record per CDR3 protein. The table has around 420,000 distinct CDR3 sequences, approximately 14% seen once. Sequenced material: blood. The receptor source for this set is a woman under 30 with Graves' hyperthyroidism.

This clonotype has ten or more counts. The chain is built from TRBV7-6 and TRBJ2-3; D ambiguous. Looked up from germline, CDR1 is SGHVS and CDR2 is FNYEAQ. The V and J ends lost 1 base and 10 bases respectively, with 18 bases between them. The CDR3 is 15 amino acids. Here the CDR3 reads CASSLGFEVEAAQYF. The DNA for the CDR3 is TGTGCCAGCAGCTTAGGTTTCGAGGTTGAGGCGGCGCAGTATTTT.

This clonotype was observed at least ten times. V is TRBV6-5 and J is TRBJ2-3; D perhaps matches TRBD1 (6 bases). The CDR3 is 13 residues long. Germline V CDR1 and CDR2: MNHEY, SVGAGI. The V end lost 7 bases, the J end lost 3 bases, and 11 bases lay between the germline ends. The CDR3 loop is CASNFDRTDTQYF. The DNA for the CDR3 is TGTGCCAGCAACTTTGACAGGACAGATACGCAGTATTTT.

This clonotype was picked up many times. The V and J genes are TRBV2 and TRBJ2-2; TRBD1 might be the D (5 bases). The V end lost 4 bases, the J end lost 6 bases, and 9 bases lay between the germline ends. The CDR3 is 13 amino acids. Per germline, CDR1 SNHLY and CDR2 FYNNEI. The CDR3 loop is CASSGAGPGELFF. CDR3 coding DNA: TGTGCCAGCAGTGGGGCAGGGCCCGGGGAGCTGTTTTTT.

This clonotype was detected once. The CDR3 sequence is CASSTGQGANTEAFF. The CDR3 DNA reads TGTGCCAGCAGCACCGGACAGGGGGCAAACACTGAAGCTTTCTTT. V gene TRBV7-9 combines with J gene TRBJ1-1; 11 bases line up with TRBD1. There are 15 residues in the CDR3. Germline V gene sequence: CDR1 SEHNR, CDR2 FQNEAQ (reference sequence). Trimming cost V 5 bases and J 2 bases; bases outside gene matches: 4. Full variable domain (outside the CDR3, taken from reference TRBV7-9 and TRBJ1-1): DTGVSQNPRHKITKRGQNVTFRCDPISEHNRLYWYRQTLGQGPEFLTYFQNEAQLEKSRLLSDRFSAERPKGSFSTLEIQRTEQGDSAMYLCASSTGQGANTEAFFGQGTRLTVV.